This T cell receptor beta chain was retrieved from a study of T cell responses to AZD1222 COVID-19 vaccine. Trimming removed 2 bases at V and 1 base at J, with 3 bases between. CDR3 length: 13 residues. Study-level points and caveats: No day 14 peak samples; only post-peak repertoires were characterized. Recipients of AZD1222 seropositive at baseline numbered only 5 or 6. Targets within unmutated variant regions were reportedly found for nearly half of spike-specific TCRs.

Concerning this clone: Its antigen is unknown.

Repertoires were generated with immunoSEQ multiplex PCR, while TCRdb's copy carries only in-frame clones and drops some. The table includes 150,000 to 200,000 clones, approximately 90% detected once. Sequences were derived from peripheral blood, sampled 28 days after the second AZD1222 dose. The TCR was taken from an adult who received the AZD1222 COVID-19 vaccine. The chain uses TRBV12-3 or TRBV12-4 and TRBJ1-5; no clear D. The CDR3 bases are TGTGCCAGCAGTTTAAGGAGCAATCAGCCCCAGCATTTT. It codes for CASSLRSNQPQHF.